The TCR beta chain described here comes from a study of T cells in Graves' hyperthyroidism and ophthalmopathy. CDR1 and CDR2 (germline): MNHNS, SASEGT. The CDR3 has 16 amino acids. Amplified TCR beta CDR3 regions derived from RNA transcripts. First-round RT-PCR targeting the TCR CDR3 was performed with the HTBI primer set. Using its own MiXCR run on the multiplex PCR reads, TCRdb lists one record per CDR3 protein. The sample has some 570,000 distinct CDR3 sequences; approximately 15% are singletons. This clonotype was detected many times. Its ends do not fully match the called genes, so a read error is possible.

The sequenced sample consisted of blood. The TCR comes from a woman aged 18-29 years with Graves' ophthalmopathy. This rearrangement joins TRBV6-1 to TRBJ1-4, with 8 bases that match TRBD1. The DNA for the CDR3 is TGTGCCACCAGTCAGGGGGCCACCCCAACTAATGAAAAACTGTTTTTT. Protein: CATSQGATPTNEKLFF.